The 20 T cell receptor beta chains below come from one sample, sequenced in a study of T-cell memory formation after mild COVID-19. One entry per CDR3 protein, called by TCRdb with MiXCR from the 5' RACE reads. This sample has approximately 450,000 distinct CDR3 sequences, with 15% to 20% found just once. Material: PBMCs or a T cell subset sorted from them (not recorded which). Receptors were obtained from an adult woman who had mild COVID-19 (a few samples of this study predate the infection). Cell type and time point are not known.

The gene calls are TRBV5-5 and TRBJ1-4, with no clear D. Germline assignment: CDR1 SGHKS and CDR2 YYEKEE (reference sequence). Deletions cut 2 bases from V and 2 bases from J, with 7 bases between. CDR3 length equals 14 residues. CDR3 DNA: TGTGCCAGCAGCTTCACAGTGACTAATGAAAAACTGTTTTTT. This gives the protein CASSFTVTNEKLFF.

This chain connects TRBV18 to TRBJ1-1; no firm D call. Germline values: CDR1 KGHSH, CDR2 LQKENI. The CDR3 runs to 13 residues. Trimming pared 2 bases from V and 7 bases from J, leaving 11 bases between. The CDR3 DNA reads TGTGCCAGCTCACCAAGCTGGAAGGGTGAAGCTTTCTTT. It codes for CASSPSWKGEAFF.

In this sample, this clonotype turned up a few times. The J gene is TRBJ2-2, the V gene TRBV18; no firm D call. Trimming shortened V by 2 bases and J by 11 bases, and 15 bases separated the two germline ends. Germline V lookup: CDR1 KGHSH, CDR2 LQKENI. This CDR3 has 14 residues. CDR3 region: CASSPKDGNTELFF. The DNA of the CDR3 is TGTGCCAGCTCACCAAAGGACGGCAATACTGAGCTGTTTTTT.

This chain links TRBV7-7 with TRBJ2-5, with D tentatively TRBD2 (6 bases). CDR1 and CDR2 (germline): SSHAT, FNYEAQ (reference sequence). V was trimmed by 5 bases and J by 5 bases, leaving 12 bases between them. The CDR3 has 13 amino acids. DNA of the CDR3: TGTGCCAGCAGCCTAGGGACTTCTGAGACCCAGTACTTC. This translates into CASSLGTSETQYF.

This clonotype was recorded a few times. The chain uses TRBV20-1 and TRBJ2-2; 9 bases map to TRBD2. Germline assignment: CDR1 DFQATT and CDR2 SNEGSKA (reference sequence). Trimming took 3 bases from V and 0 from J; bases not matched to a gene: 2. The CDR3 is 15 residues long. The CDR3 spells CSASLAGSNTGELFF. The DNA for the CDR3 is TGCAGTGCTAGTCTAGCGGGATCGAACACCGGGGAGCTGTTTTTT.

The chain combines TRBV20-1 with TRBJ2-5, with TRBD2 matching over 8 bases. The CDR3 length is 14 residues. V was pared by 4 bases and J by 7 bases, with 11 bases of the junction left unmatched. Germline-derived CDR1 and CDR2 are DFQATT and SNEGSKA (reference sequence). The CDR3 is CSAISGGQYRTQYF. CDR3 in DNA: TGCAGTGCTATATCGGGAGGGCAGTATAGGACCCAGTACTTC.

The chain employs TRBV9 and TRBJ2-1, with TRBD2 matching over 9 bases. The V gene end was trimmed by 3 bases and the J gene end by 8 bases; junction bases not matched to a gene: 15. The CDR3 is 17 amino acids. CDR1 is SGDLS, CDR2 YYNGEE, per germline. The CDR3 loop is CASSDGSGGIPLDEQFF. The CDR3 region has the DNA TGTGCCAGCAGCGATGGAAGCGGGGGGATCCCTTTAGATGAGCAGTTCTTC.

This clonotype was counted a few times. The chain couples TRBV11-2 to TRBJ2-3; D may be TRBD1 or TRBD2 (6 bases each). There are 16 residues in the CDR3. Germline V CDR1 and CDR2: SGHAT, FQNNGV. Trimming shortened V by 1 base and J by 6 bases, and 17 bases separated the two germline ends. The CDR3 DNA reads as TGTGCCAGCAGCTTAGGATCGGGGGCCCGAAGGGATACGCAGTATTTT. Translated, it gives CASSLGSGARRDTQYF.

This clonotype was detected a few times. The chain joins TRBV5-5 to TRBJ2-7; TRBD1 is a possible D gene (6 bases). The germline V gene encodes CDR1 SGHKS and CDR2 YYEKEE (reference sequence). There are 18 residues in the CDR3. The V end lost 2 bases, the J end lost 0 bases, and 21 bases lay between the germline ends. The DNA for the CDR3 is TGTGCCAGCAGCTTTGGGGGCCGGTGGGCCTATACCTCCTACGAGCAGTACTTC. Amino acid sequence: CASSFGGRWAYTSYEQYF.

The rearrangement links TRBV19 to TRBJ2-1, with 8 bases that match TRBD2. CDR3 length: 15 amino acids. With V trimmed by 7 bases and J by 6 bases, 11 bases remained unmatched. Germline V gene data show CDR1 as LNHDA and CDR2 as SQIVND (reference sequence). The CDR3 protein is CASTPSGSLSNEQFF. The CDR3 nucleotides are TGTGCCAGTACCCCTAGCGGGTCTCTTTCCAATGAGCAGTTCTTC.

The chain joins TRBV7-7 to TRBJ2-2; either TRBD1 or TRBD2 may fit D (5 bases each). The V end lost 3 bases, the J end lost 7 bases, and 12 bases lay between the germline ends. CDR1 and CDR2 (germline): SSHAT, FNYEAQ (reference sequence). This CDR3 comprises 14 residues. The CDR3 reads CASSFGLDSGELFF. The DNA of the CDR3 is TGTGCCAGCAGCTTTGGACTCGACAGCGGGGAGCTGTTTTTT.

The genes are TRBV7-2 and TRBJ1-2; D perhaps matches TRBD1 (6 bases). V lost 4 bases and J 5 bases, leaving 17 bases between the germline ends. CDR1 SGHTA and CDR2 FQGNSA come from the germline V gene. This CDR3 has 15 residues. CDR3 nucleotides: TGTGCCAGCAGCTCAGGACAGTTAGGGGATTATGGCTACACCTTC. This sequence encodes CASSSGQLGDYGYTF.

The chain recombines TRBV20-1 with TRBJ2-2, with D uncertain. The CDR3 extends over 14 amino acids. Trimming pared 3 bases from V and 0 bases from J, leaving 8 bases between. The germline CDR1 and CDR2 sequences are DFQATT and SNEGSKA (reference sequence). The CDR3 DNA reads TGCAGTGCTAGTGAGGCAGCGAACACCGGGGAGCTGTTTTTT. Its translation: CSASEAANTGELFF.

This clonotype was observed a few times. The chain is built from TRBV7-2 and TRBJ2-7; 8 nucleotides line up with TRBD2. J was trimmed by 5 bases and V by 3 bases; bases with no gene match: 12. Germline CDR1 SGHTA, CDR2 FQGNSA. This CDR3 is built from 16 residues. CDR3 amino acids: CASSFTGTRTSHEQYF. CDR3 bases: TGTGCCAGCAGCTTCACCGGGACTAGAACTTCGCACGAGCAGTACTTC.

The count of this clonotype is one. The chain uses TRBV4-1 and TRBJ1-4; D might be TRBD1 (5 bases). The CDR3 contains 13 residues. Germline V CDR1 and CDR2: MGHRA, YSYEKL. Deletions cut 0 bases from V and 11 bases from J, with 10 bases between. CDR3 sequence (DNA): TGCGCCAGCAGCCAAGAAGCCAGGGAGAAACTGTTTTTT. It yields the protein CASSQEAREKLFF.

This clonotype was seen a handful of times. This chain uses TRBV12-3 or TRBV12-4 with TRBJ2-1, with 8 positions matching TRBD1. The CDR3 totals 13 residues. J was trimmed by 8 bases and V by 5 bases; bases with no gene match: 5. The CDR3 loop is CASSAYRGDEQFF. DNA of the CDR3: TGTGCCAGCAGTGCGTACAGGGGGGATGAGCAGTTCTTC.

The chain carries TRBV30 and TRBJ1-5; D may be TRBD1 (6 bases). Looked up from germline, CDR1 is GTSNPN and CDR2 is SVGIG (reference sequence). The CDR3 runs 18 residues. Trimming left V 2 bases short and J 0 bases short, with 20 bases between. CDR3 sequence reads: CAWSSNSGHQYSNQPQHF. For the CDR3, the DNA is TGTGCCTGGAGTTCGAATTCGGGACACCAGTATAGCAATCAGCCCCAGCATTTT.

This clonotype was counted only a few times. The V gene is TRBV6-1, the J gene TRBJ2-4, with 7 bases fitting TRBD1. V lost 4 bases, J lost 5 bases, and 11 bases stayed unmatched. Germline lookup yields CDR1 MNHNS and CDR2 SASEGT. There are 16 residues in the CDR3. DNA for the CDR3: TGTGCCAGCAGTGCGAACAGACAGGGATTTGAAAACATTCAGTACTTC. Amino acid sequence: CASSANRQGFENIQYF.

This clonotype was observed a handful of times. The gene calls are TRBV4-2 and TRBJ2-1; 7 nucleotides match TRBD1. The germline V gene has CDR1 LGHNA and CDR2 YNFKEQ. The CDR3 contains 16 residues. J gave up 2 bases and V 5 bases, and 9 bases lay outside the gene matches. The CDR3 loop reads CASSTLLQGAYNEQFF. The CDR3 region has the DNA TGTGCCAGCAGCACTCTTTTGCAGGGGGCCTACAATGAGCAGTTCTTC.

Here the CDR3 DNA reads TGTGCCAGCGTCAGGGGAGCTGAAGAAAAACTGTTTTTT. It translates to CASVRGAEEKLFF. The J gene is TRBJ1-4, the V gene TRBV11-2; weak D call: TRBD1 (6 bases). V gave up 8 bases and J gave up 8 bases, with 15 bases separating them. The CDR3 length is 13 residues. The germline CDR1 and CDR2 sequences are SGHAT and FQNNGV.